Described below is a single T cell receptor (beta chain) sequence and its context. This clone's antigen is unknown. There are no base qualities to consult, and no much larger clone falls within one base. Library generation was performed with the immunoSEQ multiplex PCR assay. Following the manufacturer's protocol, the hsTCRB Kit was used to amplify rearranged TCR beta chain sequences. Sequencing of TCRB libraries was carried out on an Illumina MiSeq. Regarding the original processing steps: The proprietary platform of the kit vendor was used for demultiplexing, trimming and gene mapping. TCRdb took this table from immuneACCESS and kept in-frame rearrangements with V and J called. Such tables lack part of the clones; where checked against another copy, unresolved V genes explain under half of the gap, and the rest is unexplained. The V and J calls and clone size are taken from that table; D and trimming were inferred from the DNA. A total of 90,000 to 100,000 clones appear in this sample, around nine tenths of them only once. The leading ten clones occupy 0.6% to 0.95% of the sample.

The data derive from a study of a mutant IDH1 vaccine in newly diagnosed glioma (TCRdb year 2021). Some background on the complete study: Vaccination began 4-6 weeks after radiotherapy alone, or alongside temozolomide cycles in the chemotherapy-containing groups. Prior to enrollment, standard therapy consisting of radiotherapy alone, temozolomide alone, or radiochemotherapy with temozolomide had been administered to patients, with the combination being received by most patients. Visit V12 was the week-35 safety follow-up and visit V13 was the week-47 end of study. For exploratory analyses, longitudinal TCRB deep sequencing was carried out in around 24 treated patients wherever samples were available. Of the roughly 34 treated patients, about 62% were male and about 40% were female, and the mean age was around 40 years. Peripheral blood was drawn at six visits: V03 (baseline), V05, V07, V10, V12 and V13.

The paper as a whole reports these results and caveats: Immune responses induced by the vaccine were seen in roughly 95% of patients across multiple MHC alleles. PBMC samples for TCRB deep sequencing were selected based on availability. Changes in the top peripheral T cell clonotypes picked up by TCRB sequencing did not appear to be linked to pseudoprogression. According to the authors, sample limitations meant that analyses of patient blood samples could not be reproduced.

In light of the paper, this sample's time point label describes: week 47, end of study. Every vaccine dose consisted of 300 ug of a 20-mer mutant IDH1 peptide in Montanide, administered subcutaneously together with topical imiquimod. Patients were given eight vaccinations, in weeks 1, 3, 5, 7, 11, 15, 19 and 23, which matched visits V03 through V10. Newly diagnosed WHO grade 3 or 4 IDH1-mutant astrocytomas showing loss of nuclear ATRX were present in the donors. The samples were drawn from NOA16, a multicentre, single-arm, open-label phase I trial in Germany that tested a mutant IDH1 peptide vaccine in humans for the first time. The DNeasy Blood and Tissue Kit was used to extract genomic DNA from EDTA blood for TCRB sequencing. Taken from the germline V gene (reference sequence), the CDR1 and CDR2 loops are LNHNV and YYDKDF. The germline ends are 31 bases apart after V is trimmed by 3 bases and J by 4 bases. The CDR3 starts with the cysteine, ends with the phenylalanine, and has 21 residues. The sequence is cut down to CDR3 DNA, 63 bases in frame from base 1.

This receptor was obtained from a woman aged 45-65 years with glioma. The V and J genes are TRBV15 and TRBJ2-1; the D region possibly corresponds to TRBD2 (10 bases align). The starting material was PBMCs, obtained from a glioma patient whose treatment included an IDH1 peptide vaccine. The CDR3 sequence is CATSSLKGWDRETSGYNEQFF. The sequenced DNA: TGTGCCACCAGCAGTCTAAAGGGGTGGGACAGGGAGACTAGCGGGTACAATGAGCAGTTCTTC.